Reported below is one T cell receptor beta chain. Source study methods: Cell counts per sample came from amplifying reference gene primers. Sequenced by immunoSEQ multiplex PCR; TCRdb stores in-frame clones only, minus some. The V and J calls and the clone size are those of that table, but D and trimming were determined from the DNA. The sample yields 300,000 or so clones, 83% seen once. The CDR3 covers 19 residues. Trimming shortened V by 4 bases and J by 0 bases, and 19 bases separated the two germline ends. Germline-derived CDR1 and CDR2 are KGHSH and LQKENI. The sample comes from a study of blood T cell repertoires in COVID-19. Across the whole study: In each case, the material was cDNA or gDNA derived from T cells, B-cell-depleted T cells, or PBMCs.

Sequencing was carried out using peripheral blood. The chain carries TRBV18 and TRBJ2-6, with D possibly being TRBD1 (6 bases). The TCR was taken from a woman between 50 and 59 years old with acute or convalescent COVID-19. The CDR3 nucleotides read TGTGCCAGCTCACGAATACGGACAGAGACCTCCTCTGGGGCCAACGTCCTGACTTTC. Amino acid sequence: CASSRIRTETSSGANVLTF.